These T cell receptor beta chains were read from a single sample in a study of shared clonotypes between healthy human individuals. Sequenced by immunoSEQ multiplex PCR; TCRdb stores in-frame clones only, minus some. The table lists under 850,000 clones, 80% to 95% of them singletons, with nearly 25% in the top ten. Sequencing was carried out using naive CD8+ T cells sorted from blood. The source of these receptors is a man aged 25-45 years in good health. Each CDR3 is given with its conserved first and last residue. A D gene is named only where the DNA matches it firmly. Clone size appears in some rows only: once, few, many, or a class for an expanded clone.

cdr3_length	v_call	clone_size	d_call	j_call	cdr3_aa	cdr3_nt
16	TRBV2	NA	TRBD1	TRBJ2-2	CASSESQGWGTGELFF	TGTGCCAGCAGTGAATCACAGGGGTGGGGCACCGGGGAGCTGTTTTTT
17	TRBV11-2	NA	NA	TRBJ1-4	CASSLRAPPSPNEKLFF	TGTGCCAGCAGCTTGCGTGCACCCCCGAGCCCTAATGAAAAACTGTTTTTT
13	TRBV7-9	NA	NA	TRBJ2-7	CASSSPGFREQYF	TGTGCCAGCAGCTCTCCAGGGTTCCGCGAGCAGTACTTC
14	TRBV6-1	NA	NA	TRBJ1-1	CASSVATPNTEAFF	TGTGCCAGCAGTGTAGCGACACCCAACACTGAAGCTTTCTTT
12	TRBV30	NA	NA	TRBJ2-1	CAWSVMYNEQFF	TGTGCCTGGAGTGTTATGTACAATGAGCAGTTCTTC
16	TRBV4-1	NA	NA	TRBJ2-2	CASSQVSRVGTGELFF	TGCGCCAGCAGCCAAGTTAGTAGGGTAGGAACCGGGGAGCTGTTTTTT
15	TRBV7-2	NA	NA	TRBJ1-5	CASSPWGEGNQPQHF	TGTGCCAGCAGCCCTTGGGGGGAAGGCAATCAGCCCCAGCATTTT
15	TRBV25-1	NA	NA	TRBJ2-7	CASSRGSTESYEQYF	TGTGCCAGCAGTCGTGGATCTACAGAGTCCTACGAGCAGTACTTC
14	TRBV6-5	once	NA	TRBJ2-1	CASRQGGSYNEQFF	TGTGCCAGCAGACAGGGAGGCTCCTACAATGAGCAGTTCTTC
13	TRBV30	once	NA	TRBJ2-7	CAWTSSDSYEQYF	TGTGCCTGGACGAGTAGCGACTCCTACGAGCAGTACTTC
15	TRBV7-9	NA	NA	TRBJ2-7	CASSEPKTDSYEQYF	TGTGCCAGCAGCGAACCTAAGACTGACTCCTACGAGCAGTACTTC
16	TRBV28	few	TRBD2	TRBJ2-7	CASSLAVWRGDYEQYF	TGTGCCAGCAGTTTAGCCGTCTGGCGGGGGGACTACGAGCAGTACTTC
10	TRBV2	NA	NA	TRBJ2-7	CASSAYEQYF	TGTGCCAGCAGTGCCTACGAGCAGTACTTC
15	TRBV19	NA	NA	TRBJ2-3	CASSIMGKGTDTQYF	TGTGCCAGTAGTATTATGGGCAAGGGCACAGATACGCAGTATTTT
15	TRBV4-3	NA	NA	TRBJ2-5	CASSPERTYQETQYF	TGCGCCAGCAGCCCAGAACGGACGTACCAAGAGACCCAGTACTTC
14	TRBV6-5	NA	TRBD1	TRBJ2-7	CASSLDRGQYEQYF	TGTGCCAGCAGCCTAGACAGGGGGCAATACGAGCAGTACTTC
13	TRBV29-1	NA	NA	TRBJ2-7	CSVELENPYEQYF	TGCAGCGTTGAACTCGAGAATCCCTACGAGCAGTACTTC
16	TRBV11-2	NA	TRBD2	TRBJ2-1	CASSEGTSGSNNEQFF	TGTGCCAGCAGCGAAGGGACTAGCGGGAGCAACAATGAGCAGTTCTTC
14	TRBV7-2	NA	TRBD1	TRBJ2-7	CASSSHRDSYEQYF	TGTGCCAGCAGCTCCCACCGGGACAGCTACGAGCAGTACTTC
15	TRBV7-8	NA	TRBD1	TRBJ2-7	CASSLVGTGLREQYF	TGTGCCAGCAGCTTAGTCGGGACAGGGTTGCGCGAGCAGTACTTC
16	TRBV7-9	NA	NA	TRBJ2-1	CASSLLREYFGNEQFF	TGTGCCAGCAGCTTACTCCGGGAGTACTTCGGGAATGAGCAGTTCTTC
14	TRBV13	once	NA	TRBJ2-1	CASSSTGGGNEQFF	TGTGCCAGCAGCTCCACGGGTGGTGGGAATGAGCAGTTCTTC
14	TRBV9	NA	TRBD1	TRBJ2-1	CASGTGQGKNEQFF	TGTGCCAGCGGTACGGGACAGGGGAAGAATGAGCAGTTCTTC
16	TRBV4-1	NA	TRBD1	TRBJ2-1	CASSPRDRVGFNEQFF	TGCGCCAGCAGCCCTCGGGACAGGGTTGGTTTTAATGAGCAGTTCTTC
14	TRBV7-5	NA	NA	TRBJ2-7	CVRDRQGGPYEQYF	TGTGTCAGAGATCGTCAGGGGGGACCCTACGAGCAGTACTTC
14	TRBV9	NA	TRBD2	TRBJ2-5	CASSATSGIETQYF	TGTGCCAGCAGCGCGACTAGCGGGATTGAGACCCAGTACTTC
15	TRBV30	NA	NA	TRBJ2-3	CAWVPRGPRSDTQYF	TGTGCCTGGGTACCACGGGGTCCAAGGTCCGATACGCAGTATTTT
12	TRBV27	NA	NA	TRBJ1-2	CASGTTNYGYTF	TGTGCCAGCGGGACCACTAACTATGGCTACACCTTC
17	TRBV7-9	once	NA	TRBJ2-7	CASSLGPGGQNNYEQYF	TGTGCCAGCAGCTTAGGACCCGGGGGACAGAACAACTACGAGCAGTACTTC
15	TRBV4-1	NA	NA	TRBJ1-1	CASSQEWQMNTEAFF	TGCGCCAGCAGCCAAGAGTGGCAGATGAACACTGAAGCTTTCTTT
13	TRBV4-1	NA	NA	TRBJ1-1	CASSRQQNTEAFF	TGCGCCAGCAGCCGCCAGCAGAACACTGAAGCTTTCTTT
12	TRBV19	NA	TRBD2	TRBJ2-1	CASSSSGNEQFF	TGTGCCAGTTCGAGTAGCGGGAATGAGCAGTTCTTC
13	TRBV28	NA	NA	TRBJ2-4	CASRLTEKNIQYF	TGTGCCAGCAGACTGACAGAGAAAAACATTCAGTACTTC
14	TRBV7-9	NA	TRBD1	TRBJ2-1	CASSPLTGLYEQFF	TGTGCCAGCAGCCCGTTGACAGGGCTTTATGAGCAGTTCTTC
11	TRBV27	NA	NA	TRBJ2-7	CATLRGYEQYF	TGTGCTACCCTTCGCGGCTACGAGCAGTACTTC